The entry below gives a single TCR beta chain sequence along with its context. The CDR3 spans 15 residues. Germline lookup yields CDR1 SEHNR and CDR2 FQNEAQ (reference sequence). Between the trimmed V and J ends, which lost 5 bases and 4 bases, there was a span of 14 bases. Per the original methods: Reference gene primer amplification yielded estimated nucleated cell counts. Sequencing was performed with immunoSEQ multiplex PCR; in TCRdb, only in-frame clones are kept and a portion is missing. The D gene and trimming were derived from the DNA, and the V and J assignments and clone size from that table. The sample lists about 360,000 clones, about 90% occurring once. These data are taken from a study of blood T cell repertoires in COVID-19. Adults between roughly 18 and 95 years of age took part from 20 to 25 US areas. Clinical history as reported by participants underpinned cohort assignment. Recovered status in Cohort 3 required two negative PCRs, clearance, or symptom resolution.

The chain couples TRBV7-9 to TRBJ1-4; perhaps TRBD1 as D (6 bases). The source material was PBMCs or T cells enriched from blood (not recorded which). The sequence came from a man under 40 who had recovered from COVID-19. CDR3 nucleotide sequence: TGTGCCAGCAGCCGTGGTGGACAGAGTAATGAAAAACTGTTTTTT. Protein product: CASSRGGQSNEKLFF.